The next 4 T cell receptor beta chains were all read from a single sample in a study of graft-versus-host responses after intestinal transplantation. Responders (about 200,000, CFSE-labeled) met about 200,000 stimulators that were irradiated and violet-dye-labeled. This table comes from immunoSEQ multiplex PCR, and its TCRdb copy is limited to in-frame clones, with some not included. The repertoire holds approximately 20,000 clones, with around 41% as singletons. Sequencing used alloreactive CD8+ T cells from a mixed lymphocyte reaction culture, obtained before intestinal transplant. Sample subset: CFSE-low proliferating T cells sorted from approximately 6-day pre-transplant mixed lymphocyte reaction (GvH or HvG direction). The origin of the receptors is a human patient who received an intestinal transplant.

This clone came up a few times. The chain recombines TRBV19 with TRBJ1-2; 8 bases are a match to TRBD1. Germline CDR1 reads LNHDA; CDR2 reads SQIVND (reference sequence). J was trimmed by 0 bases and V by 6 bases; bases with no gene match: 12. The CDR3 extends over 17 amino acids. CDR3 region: CASRESGTGLTNYGYTF. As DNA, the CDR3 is TGTGCCAGTAGGGAATCCGGGACAGGACTTACTAACTATGGCTACACCTTC.

The CDR3 region is CASSPRTGAGNQPQHF. The CDR3 nucleotides are TGTGCCAGCAGCCCGAGGACAGGGGCAGGCAATCAGCCCCAGCATTTT. The rearrangement joins TRBV6-6 to TRBJ1-5; 9 bases line up with TRBD1. The CDR3 is made up of 16 amino acids. Looked up from germline, CDR1 is MNHNY and CDR2 is SVGAGI (reference sequence). The junction had 8 bases not matched to a gene; V was cut back by 6 bases and J by 2 bases.

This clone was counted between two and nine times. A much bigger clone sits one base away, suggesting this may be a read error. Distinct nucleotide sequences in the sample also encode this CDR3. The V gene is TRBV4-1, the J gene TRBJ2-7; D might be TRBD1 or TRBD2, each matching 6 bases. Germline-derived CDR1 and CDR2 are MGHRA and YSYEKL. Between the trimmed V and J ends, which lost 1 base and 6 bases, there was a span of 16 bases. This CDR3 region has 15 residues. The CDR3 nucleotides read TGCGCCAGCAGCCAAGGACTCGCGGGACAAGGCGAGCAGTACTTC. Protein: CASSQGLAGQGEQYF.

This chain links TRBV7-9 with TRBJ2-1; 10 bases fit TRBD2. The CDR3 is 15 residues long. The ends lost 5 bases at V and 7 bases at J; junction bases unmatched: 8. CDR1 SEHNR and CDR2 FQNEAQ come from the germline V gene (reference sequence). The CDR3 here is CASSPSGRASNEQFF. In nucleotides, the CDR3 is TGTGCCAGCAGCCCGAGCGGGAGGGCCAGTAATGAGCAGTTCTTC.